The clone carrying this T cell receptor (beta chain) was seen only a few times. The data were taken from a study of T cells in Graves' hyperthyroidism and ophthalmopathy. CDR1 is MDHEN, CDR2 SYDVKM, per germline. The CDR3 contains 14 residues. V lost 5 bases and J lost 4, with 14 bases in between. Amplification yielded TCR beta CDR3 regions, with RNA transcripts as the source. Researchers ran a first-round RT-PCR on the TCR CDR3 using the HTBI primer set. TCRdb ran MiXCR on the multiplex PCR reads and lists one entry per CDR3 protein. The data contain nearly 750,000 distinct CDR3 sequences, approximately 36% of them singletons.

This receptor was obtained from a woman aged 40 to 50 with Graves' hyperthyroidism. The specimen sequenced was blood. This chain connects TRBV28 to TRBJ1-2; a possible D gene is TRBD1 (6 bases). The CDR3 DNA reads TGTGCCAGCAGTGTACAGGGACTCAGCTATGGCTACACCTTC. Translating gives CASSVQGLSYGYTF.